This passage covers 21 T cell receptor beta chains from one sample sequenced in a study of neoadjuvant anti-PD-1 for oral cavity cancer. The method was immunoSEQ multiplex PCR; TCRdb's version includes in-frame clones alone and lacks a portion of them. The sample shows roughly 15,000 clones, around 64% of them seen only once. Here the sequenced sample was PBMCs, taken before nivolumab (anti-PD-1) treatment. The receptors here all came from a person between 35 and 79 years old with oral cavity squamous cell carcinoma.

This chain uses TRBV5-4 with TRBJ2-2; D tentatively reads TRBD1 or TRBD2 (7 bases each). This CDR3 spans 16 amino acids. V was trimmed by 2 bases and J by 6 bases, leaving 17 bases between them. The V gene's germline CDR1 is SGHNT and CDR2 YYREEE (reference sequence). The CDR3 DNA sequence: TGTGCCAGCAGCTTTACAGGGGCGGGAGCCCCCGGGGAGCTGTTTTTT. The encoded protein is CASSFTGAGAPGELFF.

With regard to this clone: A junction boundary mismatches the germline segment, possibly from a read error. Other DNA sequences of this sample code for an identical CDR3. CDR3 loop: CASTRQGRVSEQYF. The CDR3, as DNA: TGTGCTAGCACCCGACAGGGTAGAGTGTCCGAGCAGTACTTC. This sequence joins TRBV6-5 and TRBJ2-7; 7 bases line up with TRBD1. This CDR3 comprises 14 residues. Germline CDR1 reads MNHEY; CDR2 reads SVGAGI.

This clone was seen a handful of times. The gene calls are TRBV25-1 and TRBJ2-7; the D gene is possibly TRBD1 (6 bases). The V end was cut by 6 bases, the J end by 0 bases, with 9 bases between. The CDR3 extends over 13 amino acids. Looked up from germline, CDR1 is MGHDK and CDR2 is SYGVNS. CDR3: CASRDSGSYEQYF. The CDR3 DNA is TGTGCCAGCAGGGACAGCGGCTCCTACGAGCAGTACTTC.

This rearrangement joins TRBV11-2 to TRBJ2-4; 7 nucleotides agree with TRBD2. This CDR3 has 16 amino acids. CDR1 SGHAT and CDR2 FQNNGV come from the germline V gene. V lost 1 base and J lost 2; bases outside the gene matches: 5. The CDR3 nucleotides read TGTGCCAGCAGCTTAGGGCGGGAGAGGTCCAAAAACATTCAGTACTTC. Amino acids: CASSLGRERSKNIQYF.

This clone has just a few counts. Compared with germline, one end of the junction differs, possibly owing to a read error. The chain is built from TRBV11-2 and TRBJ1-1; no clear D gene. The V gene's germline CDR1 is SGHAT and CDR2 FQNNGV. The CDR3 contains 11 residues. The CDR3 here is CASSLGQRPNF. In nucleotides, the CDR3 is TGTGCCAGCAGCTTAGGGCAGAGACCCAACTTT.

The CDR3 is CASSFLAGSAPYEQYF. Written as DNA, the CDR3 is TGTGCCAGCAGTTTCTTGGCGGGATCCGCCCCCTACGAGCAGTACTTC. The V call is TRBV28, the J call TRBJ2-7; D is perhaps TRBD2 (6 bases). The germline gives CDR1 MDHEN, CDR2 SYDVKM. The V end was cut by 3 bases, the J end by 2 bases, with 17 bases between. The CDR3 contains 16 residues. Supplemented by reference TRBV28 and TRBJ2-7, the full variable domain reads DVKVTQSSRYLVKRTGEKVFLECVQDMDHENMFWYRQDPGLGLRLIYFSYDVKMKEKGDIPEGYSVSREKKERFSLILESASTNQTSMYLCASSFLAGSAPYEQYFGPGTRLTVT.

The CDR3 DNA sequence: TGTGCCAGCAGCGCCCGAGCGGGAGAGCAGTTCTTC. This sequence encodes CASSARAGEQFF. The rearrangement uses TRBV11-3 and TRBJ2-1; 7 bases fit TRBD2. Germline V CDR1 and CDR2: SGHNT, YENEEA. The CDR3 spans 12 residues. V lost 5 bases to trimming and J lost 10 bases; unmatched junction nucleotides: 5.

This chain links TRBV10-3 with TRBJ2-7; 7 nucleotides match TRBD1. The CDR3 has 12 amino acids. Germline V gene sequence: CDR1 ENHRY, CDR2 SYGVKD. After removal of 10 bases from V and 4 bases from J, the junction contained 7 bases not matched to a gene. CDR3 coding DNA: TGTGCCACCTGGGACAGCCGGTACGAGCAGTACTTC. Translating it yields CATWDSRYEQYF.

The chain is built from TRBV9 and TRBJ1-2, with 9 bases matching TRBD1. V trimming: 3 bases; J trimming: 4 bases; junction bases outside the gene matches: 4. CDR1 and CDR2 from the germline V gene are SGDLS and YYNGEE. CDR3 size: 14 residues. CDR3 DNA: TGTGCCAGCAGCGGGGGACAGGGCCCCTATGGCTACACCTTC. This sequence encodes CASSGGQGPYGYTF.

The chain combines TRBV5-1 with TRBJ2-5; D could derive from TRBD1 or TRBD2 (6 bases each). The V and J ends lost 3 bases and 2 bases respectively, with 17 bases between them. CDR3 length: 16 residues. Germline lookup yields CDR1 SGHRS and CDR2 YFSETQ. As DNA, the CDR3 is TGCGCCAGCAGCTCGCCGACTAGGGGGGAACAAGAGACCCAGTACTTC. It translates to CASSSPTRGEQETQYF.

On this clone: Other nucleotide sequences from this sample produce the same CDR3. The chain recombines TRBV6-5 with TRBJ2-7; 7 bases are a match to TRBD1. The germline V gene has CDR1 MNHEY and CDR2 SVGAGI. CDR3 length equals 14 residues. V was pared by 7 bases and J by 6 bases, with 12 bases of the junction left unmatched. CDR3 region: CASTRQGRVSEQYF. Here the CDR3 DNA reads TGTGCCAGCACCCGACAGGGTAGAGTGTCCGAGCAGTACTTC.

J is TRBJ1-5 and V is TRBV6-1, with D tentatively TRBD1 (5 bases). Trimming left V 0 bases short and J 3 bases short, with 9 bases between. Germline V CDR1 and CDR2: MNHNS, SASEGT. This CDR3 is 15 amino acids long. The CDR3 coding sequence is TGTGCCAGCAGTGAAGCCTGGGGGTCCAATCAGCCCCAGCATTTT. Amino acids: CASSEAWGSNQPQHF.

The gene calls are TRBV6-5 and TRBJ1-2; D might be TRBD1 (6 bases). CDR3 length equals 14 residues. The V and J ends lost 7 bases and 6 bases respectively, with 18 bases between them. Germline V lookup: CDR1 MNHEY, CDR2 SVGAGI. The DNA for the CDR3 is TGTGCCAGCACAAGACAGGCCGGGGGGGATGGCTACACCTTC. Encoded protein: CASTRQAGGDGYTF.

This sequence joins TRBV30 and TRBJ2-7; possibly TRBD1 for D (5 bases). The length of the CDR3 is 11 residues. CDR1 is GTSNPN and CDR2 is SVGIG in the germline V gene (reference sequence). The germline V and J ends were trimmed by 5 bases and 0 bases, with 5 bases remaining between them. The CDR3 sequence is CAWDSSYEQYF. The CDR3 region has the DNA TGTGCCTGGGACAGCTCCTACGAGCAGTACTTC. Full variable domain (missing parts from reference TRBV30 and TRBJ2-7): SQTIHQWPATLVQPVGSPLSLECTVEGTSNPNLYWYRQAAGRGLQLLFYSVGIGQISSEVPQNLSASRPQDRQFILSSKKLLLSDSGFYLCAWDSSYEQYFGPGTRLTVT.

V is TRBV10-3 and J is TRBJ2-1; D ambiguous. Germline values: CDR1 ENHRY, CDR2 SYGVKD. The CDR3 sequence is 13 residues long. Trimming took off 3 bases at V and 6 bases at J, with 9 bases between the two ends. DNA of the CDR3: TGTGCCATCAGTGAAAGTCAGGTCAATGAGCAGTTCTTC. This codes for CAISESQVNEQFF.

The rearrangement uses TRBV6-1 and TRBJ2-1; the D gene is possibly TRBD1 (5 bases). The CDR3 length is 14 residues. Between the trimmed V and J ends, which lost 7 bases and 0 bases, there was a span of 10 bases. Germline-derived CDR1 and CDR2 are MNHNS and SASEGT. CDR3 residues: CASKKGNSYNEQFF. The DNA for the CDR3 is TGTGCCAGCAAGAAGGGGAACTCCTACAATGAGCAGTTCTTC.

The CDR3 DNA reads TGTGCCAGCGGAGGTACAGGGTTCGAGCAGTACTTC. This gives the protein CASGGTGFEQYF. The chain has TRBV6-6 and TRBJ2-7, with D possibly being TRBD1 (6 bases). The CDR3 extends over 12 amino acids. Germline V CDR1 and CDR2: MNHNY, SVGAGI (reference sequence). Trimming removed 8 bases at V and 6 bases at J, with 14 bases between.

The chain joins TRBV19 to TRBJ2-7, with 8 positions matching TRBD2. The germline V gene encodes CDR1 LNHDA and CDR2 SQIVND (reference sequence). With 3 bases clipped from V and 7 bases from J, the junction kept 11 bases outside the gene matches. The CDR3 is 15 residues long. CDR3 amino acids: CASSMAASEREEQYF. The CDR3 coding sequence is TGTGCCAGTAGTATGGCAGCCTCAGAGCGGGAGGAGCAGTACTTC.

This clone was observed a single time. The chain joins TRBV6-5 to TRBJ2-7; the D is unclear. The germline V gene encodes CDR1 MNHEY and CDR2 SVGAGI. The CDR3 has 12 residues. V was pared by 4 bases and J by 9 bases, with 13 bases between. CDR3 sequence: CASSSWAGVQYF. The CDR3 nucleotides are TGTGCCAGCAGTTCCTGGGCCGGTGTGCAGTACTTC.

The chain employs TRBV2 and TRBJ2-1, with D possibly being TRBD2 (6 bases). Germline CDR1 reads SNHLY; CDR2 reads FYNNEI. The V and J ends lost 6 bases and 3 bases respectively, with 18 bases between them. The CDR3 has 16 amino acids. The CDR3 spells CASSLMSGLNYNEQFF. In DNA form, the CDR3 reads TGTGCCAGCAGCCTAATGTCGGGACTGAACTACAATGAGCAGTTCTTC.

V is TRBV5-1 and J is TRBJ2-7, with D unclear. V was trimmed by 0 bases and J by 3 bases, leaving 10 bases between them. Germline CDR1 SGHRS, CDR2 YFSETQ. This CDR3 is 14 amino acids long. CDR3 DNA sequence: TGCGCCAGCAGCTTGGGGGTAGGGTACTACGAGCAGTACTTC. Protein sequence: CASSLGVGYYEQYF. Looking up the rest from reference TRBV5-1 and TRBJ2-7 gives the full variable domain: KAGVTQTPRYLIKTRGQQVTLSCSPISGHRSVSWYQQTPGQGLQFLFEYFSETQRNKGNFPGRFSGRQFSNSRSEMNVSTLELGDSALYLCASSLGVGYYEQYFGPGTRLTVT.